This TCR beta chain was captured in a study of T cell responses to AZD1222 COVID-19 vaccine. Regarding the study as a whole: Females outnumbered males among donors, who were mostly white British; clonal diversity was possibly underestimated. Repertoires in all cases were sampled only once the peak T cell response had passed. Only five to seven AZD1222 recipients were seropositive at baseline.

Clones were sequenced by immunoSEQ multiplex PCR, and TCRdb holds only the in-frame ones, with some missing. The sample contains 150,000 or so clones, 93% of which appear only once. Note on this clone: Antigen specificity is unknown.

The specimen comprised peripheral blood, sampled on day 0 of AZD1222 vaccination. The origin of this receptor is an adult in good health.

This CDR3 is CASQGPIGVPTQYF. CDR3 nucleotides: TGTGCCTCCCAGGGGCCCATTGGCGTCCCTACGCAGTATTTT. The chain carries TRBV30 and TRBJ2-3; D perhaps matches TRBD1 (6 bases). The germline gives CDR1 GTSNPN, CDR2 SVGIG (reference sequence). The CDR3 totals 14 residues. Trimming left V 7 bases short and J 8 bases short, with 22 bases between.